This entry lists 23 T cell receptor beta chains sequenced from one sample in a study of T cells in women clearing cervical HPV infection. The assay was immunoSEQ multiplex PCR, and TCRdb's table has in-frame clones only and misses some. The listing records tens of thousands of clones. Sequenced material: blood buffy coat. The receptors shown here come from a woman aged 18 to 75 with a cervical HPV16 infection that either progressed to CIN3+ or cleared (not recorded which).

Worth noting for this clone: Read coverage stops 3 residues before the CDR3 terminus; the germline J gene supplies the remainder. The chain links TRBV20-1 to TRBJ2-2, with 7 bases that match TRBD2. The CDR3 runs 15 residues. After removal of 5 bases from V and 1 base from J, the junction contained 7 bases not matched to a gene. The germline V gene has CDR1 DFQATT and CDR2 SNEGSKA (reference sequence). The CDR3 is CSALSGAGNTGELFF. CDR3 bases read: TGCAGTGCTTTGAGCGGGGCGGGGAACACCGGGGAG.

Concerning this clone: The read ends 3 residues early relative to the CDR3; the germline J gene fills the gap. This sequence joins TRBV29-1 and TRBJ2-4, with D possibly being TRBD2 (6 bases). CDR1 is SQVTM, CDR2 ANQGSEA, per germline. There are 14 residues in the CDR3. The V end lost 4 bases, the J end lost 4 bases, and 14 bases lay between the germline ends. CDR3 bases read: TGCAGCGTTGCCCTTGGACGGGGGAAAAACATT. It specifies CSVALGRGKNI. The whole CDR3 sequence reads CSVALGRGKNIQYF.

Comments on this clone: The read terminates 3 residues ahead of where the CDR3 ends, so the germline J gene completes it. The chain uses TRBV28 and TRBJ2-7; 7 nucleotides align to TRBD2. This CDR3 region has 15 residues. V lost 8 bases and J lost 0; bases outside the gene matches: 10. Germline loops: CDR1 MDHEN, CDR2 SYDVKM. The CDR3 DNA, read in part, is TGTGCCAGCCACACCGAGACTAGCCCCTCCTACGAG. Encoded protein: CASHTETSPSYE. The complete CDR3 sequence is CASHTETSPSYEQYF.

Worth noting for this clone: The CDR3 is cut off 3 residues early in the read; its end comes from the germline J gene. This rearrangement joins TRBV20-1 to TRBJ1-1; a possible D gene is TRBD1 (5 bases). This CDR3 has 14 residues. The germline CDR1 and CDR2 sequences are DFQATT and SNEGSKA (reference sequence). The ends were cut back, 0 bases at V and 4 bases at J, with 12 bases in the middle. CDR3 residues: CSARDQGGVTEAFF. Incomplete CDR3 DNA: TGCAGTGCTAGAGATCAGGGAGGGGTCACTGAA.

Regarding this clone: Read sequence stops 3 residues before the CDR3 end, and the germline J gene provides the missing end. This chain joins TRBV10-3 and TRBJ2-1, with 8 nucleotides matching TRBD2. The V gene end was trimmed by 8 bases and the J gene end by 5 bases; junction bases not matched to a gene: 11. The germline V gene encodes CDR1 ENHRY and CDR2 SYGVKD. The CDR3 contains 15 residues. The covered CDR3 bases are TGTGCCATCCCCGAGGAGAGCGGGGGCGACAATGAG. Translation gives CAIPEESGGDNE. The entire CDR3 is CAIPEESGGDNEQFF.

As concerns this clone: The read ends 3 residues before the CDR3 terminus; that terminus is restored from the germline J gene. The V gene is TRBV18, the J gene TRBJ2-7; 8 nucleotides align to TRBD2. Germline lookup yields CDR1 KGHSH and CDR2 LQKENI. The CDR3 contains 14 residues. With V trimmed by 3 bases and J by 0 bases, 1 base remained unmatched. The covered CDR3 bases are TGTGCCAGCTCACCCGCGGGGGGCTCCTACGAG. It is translated as CASSPAGGSYE. The CDR3 reads in full as CASSPAGGSYEQYF.

With regard to this clone: The missing CDR3 end, 3 residues past where the read stops, is filled in from the germline J gene. This sequence joins TRBV4-1 and TRBJ2-7; D call uncertain. The germline V gene has CDR1 MGHRA and CDR2 YSYEKL. With 0 bases removed from V and 2 bases from J, the gap between germline ends came to 8 bases. The CDR3 extends over 14 amino acids. CDR3 protein: CASSQDLEAYEQYF. CDR3 DNA, as far as it was read: TGCGCCAGCAGCCAAGATCTTGAGGCCTACGAG.

A remark on this clone: Coverage ceases 3 residues before the CDR3 finishes, and the germline J gene fills in the end. J is TRBJ2-3 and V is TRBV29-1; D perhaps matches TRBD1 (6 bases). The germline V and J ends were trimmed by 3 bases and 4 bases, with 11 bases remaining between them. Per germline, CDR1 SQVTM and CDR2 ANQGSEA. CDR3 length: 13 amino acids. Incomplete CDR3 DNA: TGCAGCGTTGATAGTGGGGGCGCAGATACG. Encoded protein: CSVDSGGADT. The complete CDR3 sequence is CSVDSGGADTQYF.

CDR3 DNA, as far as it was read: TGTGCCAGCAGCCTCGGGACTAGCGGGGATGGCACCGGGGAG. Its translation: CASSLGTSGDGTGE. The complete CDR3 sequence is CASSLGTSGDGTGELFF. V and J are TRBV4-2 and TRBJ2-2, with 13 bases aligning to TRBD2. Read data end 3 residues before the CDR3 end; the end is taken from the germline J gene. This CDR3 spans 17 amino acids. V was clipped by 4 bases and J by 4 bases; unmatched bases: 6. Per the germline V gene, CDR1 is LGHNA and CDR2 is YNFKEQ.

As to this clone: The read falls 3 residues short of the CDR3 end, and the missing part is taken from the germline J gene. This rearrangement joins TRBV29-1 to TRBJ1-1, with 7 bases matching TRBD1. Germline V gene sequence: CDR1 SQVTM, CDR2 ANQGSEA. The CDR3 runs to 14 residues. Here the CDR3 reads CSVDSGTAIPEAFF. The sequenced part of the CDR3 DNA is TGCAGCGTTGACAGCGGGACAGCTATTCCAGAA.

Concerning this clone itself: With the read ending 3 residues before the CDR3 end, the germline J gene is used to fill in that end. The gene calls are TRBV18 and TRBJ2-5; 7 bases agree with TRBD2. The V and J ends lost 3 bases and 4 bases, in that order; junction bases with no gene match: 14. Germline V gene lookup returns CDR1 KGHSH and CDR2 LQKENI. The CDR3 contains 17 residues. The covered CDR3 bases are TGTGCCAGCTCACCTCCAAGTGCGGCGGGAGTCCGAGAGACC. Protein product: CASSPPSAAGVRET. The entire CDR3 reads CASSPPSAAGVRETQYF.

About this clone itself: The read ends 3 residues early relative to the CDR3; the germline J gene fills the gap. J is TRBJ1-2 and V is TRBV11-2, with 7 bases matching TRBD1. This CDR3 spans 15 amino acids. CDR1 SGHAT and CDR2 FQNNGV come from the germline V gene. Trimming at V came to 1 base and at J to 4 bases, leaving 6 bases not matched to a gene. The CDR3 bases that were read are TGTGCCAGCAGCTTAGGGGCAGGGGGACTCTATGGC. Amino acid sequence: CASSLGAGGLYG. The whole CDR3 protein reads CASSLGAGGLYGYTF.

Worth noting for this clone: The read ends 3 residues early relative to the CDR3; the germline J gene fills the gap. V is TRBV18 and J is TRBJ1-2, with D possibly TRBD1 on 6 matching bases. This CDR3 is built from 13 residues. Germline CDR1 and CDR2: KGHSH and LQKENI. V dropped 8 bases and J dropped 2 bases, with 12 bases sitting between them. CDR3 DNA, as far as it was read: TGTGCCAGCGCTACTCAGGGGAACTATGGC. Encoded protein: CASATQGNYG. The complete CDR3 protein is CASATQGNYGYTF. The entire variable domain, with the rest obtained from reference TRBV18 and TRBJ1-2, is as follows: NAGVMQNPRHLVRRRGQEARLRCSPMKGHSHVYWYRQLPEEGLKFMVYLQKENIIDESGMPKERFSAEFPKEGPSILRIQQVVRGDSAAYFCASATQGNYGYTFGSGTRLTVV.

To note about this clone: Read data end 3 residues before the CDR3 end; the end is taken from the germline J gene. This sequence joins TRBV11-2 and TRBJ2-3; 7 bases are a match to TRBD1. Germline V gene lookup returns CDR1 SGHAT and CDR2 FQNNGV. CDR3 length: 12 residues. V was clipped by 5 bases and J by 4 bases; unmatched bases: 0. CDR3 protein: CASSQGADTQYF. The sequenced CDR3 bases are TGTGCCAGCAGCCAGGGGGCAGATACG.

With respect to this clone: The CDR3 end is not reached by the read, which stops 3 residues before it; the germline J gene fills it in. This chain uses TRBV5-1 with TRBJ2-7, with 9 bases lining up with TRBD1. This CDR3 is built from 14 residues. CDR1 and CDR2 (germline): SGHRS, YFSETQ. V lost 4 bases to trimming and J lost 5 bases; unmatched junction nucleotides: 7. Partial CDR3 DNA: TGCGCCAGCAGCCTTTGGACAGGGGCGAACGAG. Translating it yields CASSLWTGANE. In full, the CDR3 is CASSLWTGANEQYF.

Concerning this clone: Read data end 3 residues before the CDR3 end; the end is taken from the germline J gene. This chain links TRBV14 with TRBJ1-2; D unclear. V was shortened by 3 bases and J by 5 bases, with 10 bases between the two germline ends. The CDR3 is made up of 13 amino acids. From germline, CDR1 is SGHDN and CDR2 FVKESK. The sequenced CDR3 bases are TGTGCCAGCAGCCATAAAGTAGGGTATGGC. It is translated as CASSHKVGYG. The full CDR3 protein reads CASSHKVGYGYTF.

Turning to this clone: The read terminates 3 residues ahead of where the CDR3 ends, so the germline J gene completes it. The chain joins TRBV6-2 or TRBV6-3 to TRBJ2-3, with 11 nucleotides matching TRBD2. V lost 8 bases and J lost 3; bases outside the gene matches: 13. CDR3 size: 17 residues. CDR1 and CDR2 from the germline V gene are MNHEY and SVGEGT. CDR3: CASGEGIAGGETDTQYF. Partial CDR3 DNA: TGTGCCAGCGGAGAGGGGATAGCGGGGGGGGAAACAGATACG.

In the case of this clone: The observed sequence ends 3 residues before the CDR3 terminus, with the missing tail filled in from the germline J gene. The chain links TRBV2 to TRBJ2-5; D gene unclear. From germline, CDR1 is SNHLY and CDR2 FYNNEI. Deletions cut 5 bases from V and 4 bases from J, with 8 bases between. This CDR3 region has 12 residues. CDR3 DNA, as far as it was read: TGTGCCAGCAGTCGCGGAGCAGAGACC. Protein: CASSRGAET. The CDR3 in full is CASSRGAETQYF.

The CDR3 spells CASSPGQNYEQYF. CDR3 bases read: TGCGCCAGCAGCCCGGGACAGAACTACGAG. The V gene is TRBV10-1, the J gene TRBJ2-7; 7 nucleotides line up with TRBD1. The read ends 3 residues early relative to the CDR3; the germline J gene fills the gap. Germline V CDR1 and CDR2: WNHNN, SYGVQD (reference sequence). V was clipped by 6 bases and J by 3 bases; unmatched bases: 5. The CDR3 spans 13 residues.

About this clone: The read ends 3 residues shy of where the CDR3 ends; the end is completed using the germline J gene. The rearrangement links TRBV19 to TRBJ1-1; 7 bases are a match to TRBD1. V lost 4 bases, J lost 6 bases, and 11 bases stayed unmatched. From germline, CDR1 is LNHDA and CDR2 SQIVND (reference sequence). The CDR3 has 15 residues. CDR3 protein: CASSTRGQARAEAFF. The DNA read from the CDR3 is TGTGCCAGTAGTACCCGTGGACAGGCCCGGGCTGAA.

Comment on this clone: Read sequence stops 3 residues before the CDR3 end, and the germline J gene provides the missing end. The rearrangement uses TRBV2 and TRBJ1-6; 8 positions agree with TRBD1. Per germline, CDR1 SNHLY and CDR2 FYNNEI. CDR3 size: 15 residues. V shed 3 bases, J shed 4 bases, and the junction held 2 bases outside the gene matches. The chain's CDR3 is CASSERTGYNSPLHF. Partial CDR3 DNA: TGTGCCAGCAGTGAGAGGACAGGGTATAATTCACCC.

On this clone itself: The DNA ends 3 residues before the CDR3 does, and the rest of the CDR3 is filled in from the germline J gene. This chain links TRBV29-1 with TRBJ1-1, with D perhaps matching TRBD1 (6 bases). The CDR3 contains 15 residues. With 4 bases removed from V and 1 base from J, the gap between germline ends came to 16 bases. Germline assignment: CDR1 SQVTM and CDR2 ANQGSEA. The CDR3 spells CSVVMAGGPNTEAFF. The CDR3 DNA, read in part, is TGCAGCGTTGTAATGGCGGGGGGCCCGAACACTGAA.

A word on this clone: The CDR3 goes on 3 residues after the read ends, and that part is filled in from the germline J gene. The V and J genes are TRBV5-5 and TRBJ1-4; maybe TRBD1 (6 bases). Per the germline V gene, CDR1 is SGHKS and CDR2 is YYEKEE (reference sequence). CDR3 length: 15 residues. V lost 1 base to trimming and J lost 4 bases, with 11 bases between them. The CDR3 loop reads CASSLQDRFNEKLFF. The sequenced part of the CDR3 DNA is TGTGCCAGCAGCTTGCAGGACAGATTTAATGAAAAA. Looking up the rest from reference TRBV5-5 and TRBJ1-4 gives the full variable domain: DAGVTQSPTHLIKTRGQQVTLRCSPISGHKSVSWYQQVLGQGPQFIFQYYEKEERGRGNFPDRFSARQFPNYSSELNVNALLLGDSALYLCASSLQDRFNEKLFFGSGTQLSVL.